A selection of T cell receptor beta chains follows, all from one sample in a study of blood T cell repertoires in COVID-19. Sequencing was performed with immunoSEQ multiplex PCR; in TCRdb, only in-frame clones are kept and a portion is missing. The repertoire includes about 25,000 clones, about nine tenths of them detected once, and under 8.5% sits in the top ten. Sequencing was carried out using peripheral blood. The source of these receptors is a man over 45 with active COVID-19. CDR3s include the opening cysteine and the closing phenylalanine or tryptophan. Each record gives: V gene, clone size, D gene, J gene, CDR3 length, CDR3 protein, CDR3 DNA. D genes are given only for firm matches. For some rows the clone size is stated as once, few or many, or as a class when expanded; others skip it.

>TRBV5-1|-|TRBD1|TRBJ1-5|13
CASSSRQGQPQHF
TGCGCCAGCAGCTCAAGACAGGGCCAGCCCCAGCATTTT
>TRBV7-9|-|-|TRBJ2-3|12
CASNPGADTQYF
TGTGCCAGCAATCCAGGGGCAGATACGCAGTATTTT
>TRBV19|once|TRBD2|TRBJ2-1|17
CASSTLMGGSSYNEQFF
TGTGCCAGTAGTACCCTCATGGGGGGGAGCTCCTACAATGAGCAGTTCTTC
>TRBV2|-|-|TRBJ2-7|14
CASRTGLISYEQYF
TGTGCCAGCAGGACGGGACTCATCTCCTACGAGCAGTACTTC
>TRBV27|-|TRBD1|TRBJ2-5|15
CASGTRWTGEETQYF
TGTGCCAGCGGCACTAGATGGACAGGAGAAGAGACCCAGTACTTC
>TRBV4-1|-|TRBD2|TRBJ2-5|15
CASSQLGGGFETQYF
TGCGCCAGCAGCCAGCTCGGGGGGGGGTTTGAGACCCAGTACTTC
>TRBV18|once|-|TRBJ1-1|12
CASSPHRDEAFF
TGTGCCAGCTCACCACACAGGGATGAAGCTTTCTTT
>TRBV24-1|-|TRBD1|TRBJ1-2|17
CATSDPPGTGGNYGYTF
TGTGCCACCAGTGATCCCCCTGGGACAGGGGGGAACTATGGCTACACCTTC
>TRBV9|-|TRBD1|TRBJ2-2|17
CASSVVSGQGNTGELFF
TGTGCCAGCAGCGTAGTGTCGGGACAGGGTAACACCGGGGAGCTGTTTTTT
>TRBV5-8|-|TRBD1|TRBJ2-1|15
CASSRDRGTYNEQFF
TGTGCCAGCAGCCGAGACAGGGGCACCTACAATGAGCAGTTCTTC
>TRBV11-3|-|TRBD1|TRBJ1-1|14
CASSSDRVYSEAFF
TGTGCCAGCAGCTCGGACAGGGTTTATTCTGAAGCTTTCTTT
>TRBV6-6|-|TRBD1|TRBJ1-5|14
CASTKGQLNQPQHF
TGTGCCAGCACTAAGGGACAGCTCAATCAGCCCCAGCATTTT
>TRBV25-1|-|TRBD1|TRBJ1-2|12
CASNDRGYGYTF
TGTGCCAGCAATGACAGGGGCTATGGCTACACCTTC
>TRBV21-1|-|-|TRBJ2-1|18
CASSKGSGRANNSDEQFF
TGTGCCAGCAGCAAGGGTAGCGGGAGGGCCAATAATAGCGATGAGCAGTTCTTC
>TRBV3-1/TRBV3-2|-|-|TRBJ2-2|16
CASSHRSGANTGELFF
TGTGCCAGCAGCCATCGGTCGGGAGCGAACACCGGGGAGCTGTTTTTT
>TRBV5-1|-|TRBD1|TRBJ2-2|17
CASSRYSGGANTGELFF
TGCGCCAGCAGCCGTTATTCAGGGGGCGCGAACACCGGGGAGCTGTTTTTT
>TRBV5-1|-|-|TRBJ1-2|12
CASSGGVEGYTF
TGCGCCAGCAGTGGAGGGGTCGAGGGCTACACCTTC
>TRBV7-3|-|TRBD1|TRBJ1-1|14
CASSLSGGNTEAFF
TGTGCCAGCAGCTTATCAGGGGGGAACACTGAAGCTTTCTTT
>TRBV11-2|-|TRBD1|TRBJ2-7|12
CASQGAGYEQYF
TGTGCCAGTCAGGGGGCCGGTTACGAGCAGTACTTC
>TRBV9|-|-|TRBJ1-1|12
CASSVGGPAAFF
TGTGCCAGCAGCGTAGGAGGTCCAGCAGCTTTCTTT
>TRBV6-5|-|-|TRBJ1-4|14
CAGPQGRVNEKLFF
TGTGCCGGGCCGCAAGGCAGGGTGAATGAAAAACTGTTTTTT
>TRBV28|-|-|TRBJ1-6|14
CASSLRALNSPLHF
TGTGCCAGCAGCTTACGCGCCTTAAATTCACCCCTCCACTTT
>TRBV11-1|-|-|TRBJ2-2|15
CASSLHGSNTGELFF
TGTGCCAGCAGCTTACACGGGTCGAACACCGGGGAGCTGTTTTTT
>TRBV5-1|-|TRBD1|TRBJ2-1|14
CASSLRQGYNEQFF
TGCGCCAGCAGCTTGAGACAGGGATACAATGAGCAGTTCTTC
>TRBV29-1|-|-|TRBJ2-1|12
CSVVGAIGEQFF
TGCAGCGTTGTTGGGGCCATCGGGGAGCAGTTCTTC
>TRBV11-2|-|TRBD2|TRBJ2-1|15
CASSLGGGAVNEQFF
TGTGCCAGCAGCTTAGGCGGGGGGGCCGTCAATGAGCAGTTCTTC
>TRBV5-1|-|-|TRBJ1-1|14
CASSPDRSNTEAFF
TGCGCCAGCAGCCCGGACAGATCGAACACTGAAGCTTTCTTT
>TRBV14|-|-|TRBJ1-2|13
CASSQLPYYGYTF
TGTGCCAGCAGCCAACTTCCCTACTATGGCTACACCTTC
>TRBV28|-|-|TRBJ1-1|14
CASGGDGMNTEAFF
TGTGCCAGCGGGGGGGACGGAATGAACACTGAAGCTTTCTTT
>TRBV2|-|TRBD1|TRBJ1-1|13
CASSYRGDTEAFF
TGTGCCAGCAGTTACAGGGGGGACACTGAAGCTTTCTTT
>TRBV5-1|-|TRBD2|TRBJ2-1|16
CASRTSGLGLYNEQFF
TGCGCCAGCAGGACTAGCGGTCTGGGGCTTTACAATGAGCAGTTCTTC
>TRBV5-1|-|-|TRBJ1-1|15
CASSGTGTSASKAFF
TGCGCCAGCAGCGGAACCGGGACATCAGCGAGCAAAGCTTTCTTT
>TRBV6-5|-|-|TRBJ2-3|16
CASSYYTSLRTDTQYF
TGTGCCAGCAGTTATTACACTAGTTTGCGCACAGATACGCAGTATTTT
>TRBV5-1|-|TRBD1|TRBJ2-6|17
CASSPGQGASGANVLTF
TGCGCCAGCAGCCCGGGACAGGGGGCCTCTGGGGCCAACGTCCTGACTTTC
>TRBV7-2|-|-|TRBJ2-5|15
CASSLVSGSGETQYF
TGTGCCAGCAGCTTAGTCTCGGGGTCGGGAGAGACCCAGTACTTC
>TRBV12-2|-|-|TRBJ2-1|16
CASRPGAGVTYNEQFF
TGTGCAAGTCGCCCCGGAGCGGGAGTTACCTACAATGAGCAGTTCTTC
>TRBV27|-|-|TRBJ2-1|14
CASRGRSERTREFF
TGTGCCAGCAGGGGGAGGAGTGAGCGGACCAGGGAGTTCTTC
>TRBV7-6|-|-|TRBJ2-7|15
CASSPDVGRDYEQYF
TGTGCCAGCAGCCCCGACGTAGGCAGGGACTACGAGCAGTACTTC
>TRBV6-5|once|TRBD1|TRBJ1-2|13
CASSLDRAYGYTF
TGTGCCAGCAGTCTAGACAGGGCCTATGGCTACACCTTC